Listed below are T cell receptor beta chains from one sample, sequenced in a study of T cells after yellow fever vaccination. MiXCR, run by TCRdb on the 5' RACE reads, gives a single entry per CDR3 protein. The sample yields 500,000 to 650,000 distinct CDR3 sequences, around an eighth seen once. The sequenced sample was PBMCs, obtained on the day of the yellow fever booster vaccination. These receptors were collected from a man younger than 45 who received the YFV17D yellow fever vaccine. CDR3s include the opening cysteine and the closing phenylalanine or tryptophan. The D gene is left open where the match is weak. Clone size is not always given. Where it is, it says once, few, many or a class for expanded clones.

>TRBV20-1|.|TRBJ2-5|.
CSARVGEETQYF
TGCAGTGCTAGAGTGGGGGAGGAGACCCAGTACTTC
>TRBV29-1|.|TRBJ2-7|.
CSVARASVYEQYF
TGCAGCGTTGCACGGGCATCTGTCTACGAGCAGTACTTC
>TRBV20-1|.|TRBJ2-1|few
CSAKTGRDEQFF
TGCAGTGCCAAGACTGGGCGGGATGAGCAGTTCTTC
>TRBV5-1|TRBD1|TRBJ1-1|few
CASSLLGQMNTEAFF
TGCGCCAGCAGCTTACTGGGACAGATGAACACTGAAGCTTTCTTT
>TRBV20-1|TRBD1|TRBJ2-5|.
CSAQGAETQYF
TGCAGTGCCCAGGGGGCAGAGACCCAGTACTTC
>TRBV20-1|.|TRBJ2-5|few
CSASPTGETQYF
TGCAGTGCTAGTCCAACTGGAGAGACCCAGTACTTC
>TRBV3-1|TRBD2|TRBJ2-1|few
CASSHDRDYSYNEQFF
TGTGCCAGCAGCCACGACCGGGACTATTCCTACAATGAGCAGTTCTTC
>TRBV19|.|TRBJ2-1|few
CASSLGSLYNEQFF
TGTGCCAGTAGTCTAGGTTCCCTCTACAATGAGCAGTTCTTC
>TRBV20-1|TRBD2|TRBJ2-2|.
CSARAGGRSTGELFF
TGCAGTGCTAGAGCGGGGGGGCGCAGCACCGGGGAGCTGTTTTTT
>TRBV20-1|TRBD1|TRBJ1-1|few
CSASGQGTAFF
TGCAGTGCTAGTGGACAGGGGACCGCTTTCTTT
>TRBV20-1|.|TRBJ2-2|few
CSARAQGPTNTGELFF
TGCAGTGCTAGGGCCCAGGGTCCAACGAACACCGGGGAGCTGTTTTTT
>TRBV28|TRBD2|TRBJ2-3|few
CASSLLAGGTQYF
TGTGCCAGCAGTTTATTGGCGGGAGGAACGCAGTATTTT
>TRBV29-1|TRBD1|TRBJ2-7|.
CSVRPGQGSYEQYF
TGCAGCGTTAGACCGGGACAGGGCTCCTACGAGCAGTACTTC
>TRBV19|TRBD2|TRBJ2-7|few
CASSSAGAETLSYEQYF
TGTGCCAGTAGTTCGGCGGGAGCTGAAACCTTATCCTACGAGCAGTACTTC
>TRBV29-1|.|TRBJ1-1|.
CSVDSGAAEAFF
TGCAGCGTTGATTCGGGGGCAGCCGAAGCTTTCTTT
>TRBV15|TRBD2|TRBJ2-3|few
CATSTRAASGNADTQYF
TGTGCCACCAGCACAAGAGCGGCTAGCGGGAATGCAGATACGCAGTATTTT
>TRBV20-1|TRBD2|TRBJ2-7|.
CSARELTSGSYEQYF
TGCAGTGCTAGAGAACTTACTAGCGGATCCTACGAGCAGTACTTC
>TRBV12-3/TRBV12-4|.|TRBJ2-3|few
CASSLGSQAITDTQYF
TGTGCCAGCAGTTTAGGTTCACAGGCAATCACAGATACGCAGTATTTT
>TRBV12-3/TRBV12-4|.|TRBJ2-5|.
CASSLRRAQYF
TGTGCCAGCAGTTTACGCAGGGCTCAGTACTTC
>TRBV12-3/TRBV12-4|TRBD1|TRBJ2-7|few
CASTGTAEQYF
TGTGCCAGCACCGGGACAGCCGAGCAGTACTTC
>TRBV5-1|.|TRBJ2-3|few
CASSLRDPRDDTQYF
TGCGCCAGCAGCCTGCGGGACCCGAGGGATGATACGCAGTATTTT
>TRBV7-8|TRBD1|TRBJ2-7|.
CASSQTGIGYEQYF
TGTGCCAGCAGCCAGACAGGGATCGGCTACGAGCAGTACTTC
>TRBV30|.|TRBJ1-1|few
CAWRRLNTEAFF
TGTGCCTGGCGACGGCTAAACACTGAAGCTTTCTTT
>TRBV28|TRBD2|TRBJ2-7|few
CASSFRTSGFLNYEQYF
TGTGCCAGCAGTTTTCGGACTAGCGGGTTCCTCAATTACGAGCAGTACTTC
>TRBV29-1|.|TRBJ2-1|.
CSAWGLSGSYNEQFF
TGCAGCGCCTGGGGGCTGAGCGGGTCCTACAATGAGCAGTTCTTC
>TRBV6-6|.|TRBJ2-7|.
CASSYEGTLCYF
TGTGCCAGCAGTTACGAGGGGACACTTTGTTACTTC
>TRBV7-2|TRBD1|TRBJ1-1|.
CASSLLRIRGRAEAFF
TGTGCCAGCAGCTTACTAAGAATCAGGGGGCGGGCTGAAGCTTTCTTT